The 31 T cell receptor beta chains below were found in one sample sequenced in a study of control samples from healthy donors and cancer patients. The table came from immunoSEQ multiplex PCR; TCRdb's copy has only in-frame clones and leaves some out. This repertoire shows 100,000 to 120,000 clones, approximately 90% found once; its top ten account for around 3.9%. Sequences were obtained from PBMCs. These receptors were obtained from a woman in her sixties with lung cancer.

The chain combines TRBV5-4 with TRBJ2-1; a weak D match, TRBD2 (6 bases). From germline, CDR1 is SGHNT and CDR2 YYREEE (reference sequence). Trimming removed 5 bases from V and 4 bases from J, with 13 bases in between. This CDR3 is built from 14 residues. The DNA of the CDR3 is TGTGCCAGCAGGGATGGGACTTCTTACAATGAGCAGTTCTTC. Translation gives CASRDGTSYNEQFF.

The CDR3 nucleotides read TGTGCCAGTAGTGGATACACTGAAGCTTTCTTT. It codes for CASSGYTEAFF. V and J are TRBV19 and TRBJ1-1; no clear D gene. Per the germline V gene, CDR1 is LNHDA and CDR2 is SQIVND (reference sequence). The CDR3 sequence is 11 residues long. V lost 5 bases to trimming and J lost 3 bases, with 4 bases between them.

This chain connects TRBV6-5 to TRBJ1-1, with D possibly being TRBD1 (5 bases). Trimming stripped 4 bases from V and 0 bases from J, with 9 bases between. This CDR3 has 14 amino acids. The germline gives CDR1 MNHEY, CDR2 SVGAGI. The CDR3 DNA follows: TGTGCCAGCAGTTTTGGGACCATGAACACTGAAGCTTTCTTT. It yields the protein CASSFGTMNTEAFF.

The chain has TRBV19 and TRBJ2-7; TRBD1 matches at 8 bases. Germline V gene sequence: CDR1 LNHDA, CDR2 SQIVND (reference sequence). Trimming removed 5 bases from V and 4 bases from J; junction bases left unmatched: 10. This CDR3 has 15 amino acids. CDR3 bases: TGTGCCAGTAGTTTAGGACAGGGCCTCGGGTACGAGCAGTACTTC. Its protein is CASSLGQGLGYEQYF. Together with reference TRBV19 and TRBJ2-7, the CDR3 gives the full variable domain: DGGITQSPKYLFRKEGQNVTLSCEQNLNHDAMYWYRQDPGQGLRLIYYSQIVNDFQKGDIAEGYSVSREKKESFPLTVTSAQKNPTAFYLCASSLGQGLGYEQYFGPGTRLTVT.

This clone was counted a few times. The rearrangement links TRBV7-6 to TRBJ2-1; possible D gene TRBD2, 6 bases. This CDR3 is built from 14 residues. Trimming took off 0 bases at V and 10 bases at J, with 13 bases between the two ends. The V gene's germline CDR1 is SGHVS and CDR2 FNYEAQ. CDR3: CASSLARTRGEQFF. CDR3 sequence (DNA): TGTGCCAGCAGCTTAGCCCGGACCCGGGGGGAGCAGTTCTTC.

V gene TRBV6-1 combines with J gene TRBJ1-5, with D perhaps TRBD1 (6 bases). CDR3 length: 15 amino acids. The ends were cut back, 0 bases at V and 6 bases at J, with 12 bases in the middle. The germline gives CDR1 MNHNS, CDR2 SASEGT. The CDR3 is CASSEAQGFGQPQHF. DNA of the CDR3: TGTGCCAGCAGTGAAGCACAGGGTTTCGGTCAGCCCCAGCATTTT.

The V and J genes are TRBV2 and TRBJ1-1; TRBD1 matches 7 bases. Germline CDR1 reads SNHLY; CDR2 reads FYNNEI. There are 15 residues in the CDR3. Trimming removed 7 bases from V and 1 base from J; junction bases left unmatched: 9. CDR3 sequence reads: CASIPGGQTNTEAFF. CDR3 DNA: TGTGCCAGCATTCCGGGGGGACAGACGAACACTGAAGCTTTCTTT. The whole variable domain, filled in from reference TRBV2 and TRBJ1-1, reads EPEVTQTPSHQVTQMGQEVILRCVPISNHLYFYWYRQILGQKVEFLVSFYNNEISEKSEIFDDQFSVERPDGSNFTLKIRSTKLEDSAMYFCASIPGGQTNTEAFFGQGTRLTVV.

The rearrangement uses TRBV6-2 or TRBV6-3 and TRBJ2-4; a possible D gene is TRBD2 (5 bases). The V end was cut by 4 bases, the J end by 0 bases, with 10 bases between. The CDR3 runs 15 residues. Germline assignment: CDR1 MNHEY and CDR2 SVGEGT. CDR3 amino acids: CASSWTALAKNIQYF. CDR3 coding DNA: TGTGCCAGCAGTTGGACTGCCCTAGCCAAAAACATTCAGTACTTC.

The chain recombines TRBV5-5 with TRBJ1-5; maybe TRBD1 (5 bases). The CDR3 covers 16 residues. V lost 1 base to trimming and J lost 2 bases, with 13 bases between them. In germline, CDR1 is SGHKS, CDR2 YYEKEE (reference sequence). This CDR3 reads CASSLTGRSGNQPQHF. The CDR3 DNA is TGTGCCAGCAGCTTGACAGGCCGGTCTGGCAATCAGCCCCAGCATTTT.

The chain's CDR3 is CASSLRSGSYEQYF. Here the CDR3 DNA reads TGTGCCAGCAGCTTACGATCAGGTTCCTACGAGCAGTACTTC. The rearrangement uses TRBV13 and TRBJ2-7; D is ambiguous. This CDR3 is built from 14 residues. V shed 2 bases and J shed 1 base, with 9 bases lying between them. Germline V gives CDR1 PRHDT, CDR2 FYEKMQ (reference sequence).

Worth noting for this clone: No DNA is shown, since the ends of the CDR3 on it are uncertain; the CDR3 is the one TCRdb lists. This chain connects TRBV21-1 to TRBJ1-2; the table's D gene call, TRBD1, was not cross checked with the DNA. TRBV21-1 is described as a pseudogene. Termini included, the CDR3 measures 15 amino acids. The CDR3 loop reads CASILEPGHLYGYTF.

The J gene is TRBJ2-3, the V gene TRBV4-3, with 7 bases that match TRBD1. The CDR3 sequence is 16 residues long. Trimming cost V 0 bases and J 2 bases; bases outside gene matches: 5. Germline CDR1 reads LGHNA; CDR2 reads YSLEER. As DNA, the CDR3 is TGCGCCAGCAGCCAAGAAACAGGGGTTATCACAGATACGCAGTATTTT. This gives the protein CASSQETGVITDTQYF.

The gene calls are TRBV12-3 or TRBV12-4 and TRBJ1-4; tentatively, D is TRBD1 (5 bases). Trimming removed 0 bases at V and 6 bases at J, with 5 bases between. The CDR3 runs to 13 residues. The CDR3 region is CASSLAGDEKLFF. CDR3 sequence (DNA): TGTGCCAGCAGTTTAGCAGGGGATGAAAAACTGTTTTTT.

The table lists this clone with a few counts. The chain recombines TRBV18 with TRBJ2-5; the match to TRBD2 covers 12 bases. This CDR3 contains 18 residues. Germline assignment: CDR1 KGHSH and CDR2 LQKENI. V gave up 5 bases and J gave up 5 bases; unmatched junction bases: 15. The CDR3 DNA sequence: TGTGCCAGCTCATCGTGGACTAGCGGGACGGTTTCAACGGAGACCCAGTACTTC. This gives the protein CASSSWTSGTVSTETQYF.

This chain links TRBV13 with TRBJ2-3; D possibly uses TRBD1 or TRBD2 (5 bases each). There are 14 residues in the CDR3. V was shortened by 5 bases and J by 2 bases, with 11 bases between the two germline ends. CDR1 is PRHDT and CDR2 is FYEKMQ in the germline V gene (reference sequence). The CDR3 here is CASSPGPFTDTQYF. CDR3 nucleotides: TGTGCCAGCAGCCCGGGACCTTTCACAGATACGCAGTATTTT.

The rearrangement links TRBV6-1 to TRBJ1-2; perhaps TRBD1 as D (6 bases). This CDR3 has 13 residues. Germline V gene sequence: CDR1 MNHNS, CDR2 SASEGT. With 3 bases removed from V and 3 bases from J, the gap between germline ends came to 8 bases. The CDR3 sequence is CASSDPGDYGYTF. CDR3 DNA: TGTGCCAGCAGTGATCCAGGGGACTATGGCTACACCTTC.

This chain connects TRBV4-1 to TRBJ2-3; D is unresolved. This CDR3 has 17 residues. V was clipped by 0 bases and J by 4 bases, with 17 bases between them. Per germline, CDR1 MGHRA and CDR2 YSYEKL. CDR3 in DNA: TGCGCCAGCAGCCAAGAAGACCAACTGCTGGTATCAGATACGCAGTATTTT. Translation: CASSQEDQLLVSDTQYF.

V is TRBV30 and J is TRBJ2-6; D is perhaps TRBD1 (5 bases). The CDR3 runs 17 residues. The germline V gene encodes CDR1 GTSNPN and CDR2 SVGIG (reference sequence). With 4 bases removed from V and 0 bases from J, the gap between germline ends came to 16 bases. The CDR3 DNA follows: TGTGCCTGGAATTATGACAGAACCAACTCTGGGGCCAACGTCCTGACTTTC. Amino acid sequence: CAWNYDRTNSGANVLTF.

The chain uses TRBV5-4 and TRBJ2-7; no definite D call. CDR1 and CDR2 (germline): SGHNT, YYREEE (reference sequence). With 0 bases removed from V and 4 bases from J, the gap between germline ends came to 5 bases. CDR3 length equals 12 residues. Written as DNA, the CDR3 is TGTGCCAGCAGCTTGGATACATACGAGCAGTACTTC. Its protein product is CASSLDTYEQYF.

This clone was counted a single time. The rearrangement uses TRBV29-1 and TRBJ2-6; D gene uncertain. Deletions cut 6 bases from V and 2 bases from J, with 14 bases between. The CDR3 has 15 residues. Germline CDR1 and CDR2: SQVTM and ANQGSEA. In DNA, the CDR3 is TGCAGCGTGCAGAGCACTGCCGCTGGGGCCAACGTCCTGACTTTC. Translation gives CSVQSTAAGANVLTF. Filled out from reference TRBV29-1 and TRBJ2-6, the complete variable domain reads SAVISQKPSRDICQRGTSLTIQCQVDSQVTMMFWYRQQPGQSLTLIATANQGSEATYESGFVIDKFPISRPNLTFSTLTVSNMSPEDSSIYLCSVQSTAAGANVLTFGAGSRLTVL.

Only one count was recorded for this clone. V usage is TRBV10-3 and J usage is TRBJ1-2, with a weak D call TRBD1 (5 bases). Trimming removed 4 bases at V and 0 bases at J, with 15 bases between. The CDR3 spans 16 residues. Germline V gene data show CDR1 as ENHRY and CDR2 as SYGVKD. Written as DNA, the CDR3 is TGTGCCATCAGTGGGGACGTGAGACTATCTAACTATGGCTACACCTTC. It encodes CAISGDVRLSNYGYTF.

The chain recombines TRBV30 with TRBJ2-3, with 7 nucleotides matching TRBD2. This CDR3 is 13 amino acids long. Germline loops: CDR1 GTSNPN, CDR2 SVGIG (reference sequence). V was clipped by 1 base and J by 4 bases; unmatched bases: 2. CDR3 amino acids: CAWSALAADTQYF. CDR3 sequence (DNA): TGTGCCTGGAGTGCGCTAGCGGCAGATACGCAGTATTTT.

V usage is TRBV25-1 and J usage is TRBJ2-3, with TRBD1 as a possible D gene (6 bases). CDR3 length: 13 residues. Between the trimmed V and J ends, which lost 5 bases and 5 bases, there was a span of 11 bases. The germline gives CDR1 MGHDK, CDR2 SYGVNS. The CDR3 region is CASSKQGVDTQYF. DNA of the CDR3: TGTGCCAGCAGTAAACAGGGTGTAGATACGCAGTATTTT.

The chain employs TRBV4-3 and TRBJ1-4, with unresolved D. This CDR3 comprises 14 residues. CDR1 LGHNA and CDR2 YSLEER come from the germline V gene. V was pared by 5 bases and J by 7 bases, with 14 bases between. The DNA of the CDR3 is TGCGCCAGCAGCACCCGAGTGACGGCTGAAAAACTGTTTTTT. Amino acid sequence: CASSTRVTAEKLFF.

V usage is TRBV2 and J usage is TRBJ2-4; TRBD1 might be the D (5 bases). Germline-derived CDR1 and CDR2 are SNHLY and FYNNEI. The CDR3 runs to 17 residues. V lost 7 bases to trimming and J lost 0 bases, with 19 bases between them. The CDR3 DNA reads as TGTGCCAGCACTGACGAGGCCCTCAGGGTAGCCAAAAACATTCAGTACTTC. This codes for CASTDEALRVAKNIQYF.

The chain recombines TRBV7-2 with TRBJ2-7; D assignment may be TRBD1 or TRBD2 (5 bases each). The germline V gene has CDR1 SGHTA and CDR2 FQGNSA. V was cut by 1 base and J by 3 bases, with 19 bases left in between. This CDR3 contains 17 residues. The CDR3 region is CASSLGGHGAQGYEQYF. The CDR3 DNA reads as TGTGCCAGCAGCTTAGGAGGCCACGGGGCTCAAGGCTACGAGCAGTACTTC.

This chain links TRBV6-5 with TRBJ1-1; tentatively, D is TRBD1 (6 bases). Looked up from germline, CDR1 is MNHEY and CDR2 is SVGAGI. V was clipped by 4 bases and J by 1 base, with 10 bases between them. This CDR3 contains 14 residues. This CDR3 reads CASSLGHQNTEAFF. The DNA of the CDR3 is TGTGCCAGCAGTTTGGGACACCAGAACACTGAAGCTTTCTTT.

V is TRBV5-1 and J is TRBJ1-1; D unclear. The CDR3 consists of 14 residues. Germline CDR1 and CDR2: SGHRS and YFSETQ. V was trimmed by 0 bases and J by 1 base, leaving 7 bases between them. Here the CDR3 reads CASSLEWSNTEAFF. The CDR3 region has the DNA TGCGCCAGCAGCTTGGAGTGGTCGAACACTGAAGCTTTCTTT.

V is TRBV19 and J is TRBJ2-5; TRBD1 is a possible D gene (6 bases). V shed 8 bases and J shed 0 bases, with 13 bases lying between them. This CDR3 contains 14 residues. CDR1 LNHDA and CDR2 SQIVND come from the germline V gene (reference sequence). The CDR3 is CASRTGTNQETQYF. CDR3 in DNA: TGTGCCAGTCGCACCGGGACAAACCAAGAGACCCAGTACTTC.

The CDR3 nucleotides are TGTGCCATCAGTAATCAGGGGGCGGCCGGGGCCAACGTCCTGACTTTC. This encodes CAISNQGAAGANVLTF. The chain couples TRBV10-3 to TRBJ2-6, with 8 bases fitting TRBD1. V dropped 5 bases and J dropped 4; count of bases not matched to a gene: 7. The CDR3 contains 16 residues. Germline V lookup: CDR1 ENHRY, CDR2 SYGVKD.

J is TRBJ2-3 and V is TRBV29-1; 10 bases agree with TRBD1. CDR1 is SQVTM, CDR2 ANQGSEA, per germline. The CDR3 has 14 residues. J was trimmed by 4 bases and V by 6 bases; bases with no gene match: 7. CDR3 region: CSVGGTGVSDTQYF. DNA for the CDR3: TGCAGCGTGGGGGGGACAGGGGTGTCAGATACGCAGTATTTT.